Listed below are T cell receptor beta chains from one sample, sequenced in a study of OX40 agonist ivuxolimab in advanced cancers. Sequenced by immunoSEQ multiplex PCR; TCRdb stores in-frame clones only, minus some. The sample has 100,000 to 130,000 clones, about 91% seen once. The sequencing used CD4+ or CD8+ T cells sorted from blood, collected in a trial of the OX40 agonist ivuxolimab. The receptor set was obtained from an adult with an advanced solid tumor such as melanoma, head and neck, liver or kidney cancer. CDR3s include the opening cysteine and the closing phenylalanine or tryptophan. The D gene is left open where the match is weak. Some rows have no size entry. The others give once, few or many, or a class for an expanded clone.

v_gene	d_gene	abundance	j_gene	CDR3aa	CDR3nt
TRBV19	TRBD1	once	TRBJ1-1	CASSLRTGDSTPGTEAFF	TGTGCCAGTAGTTTAAGGACAGGGGACTCAACTCCGGGCACTGAAGCTTTCTTT
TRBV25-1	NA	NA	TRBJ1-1	CASSENRGTEAFF	TGTGCCAGCAGTGAAAACCGGGGCACTGAAGCTTTCTTT
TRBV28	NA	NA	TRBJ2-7	CASSADRYYEQYF	TGTGCCAGCAGTGCCGACAGATACTACGAGCAGTACTTC
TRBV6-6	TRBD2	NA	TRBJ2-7	CASSQGTSGAIGQYF	TGTGCCAGCAGTCAGGGGACTAGCGGTGCTATTGGGCAGTACTTC
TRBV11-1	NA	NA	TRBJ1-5	CASSSGYSNQPQHF	TGTGCCAGCAGCTCAGGGTACAGCAATCAGCCCCAGCATTTT
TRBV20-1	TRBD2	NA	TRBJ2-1	CSAIAGNEQFF	TGCAGTGCTATAGCGGGGAATGAGCAGTTCTTC
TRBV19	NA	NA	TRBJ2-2	CASSIGYGELFF	TGTGCCAGTAGTATAGGGTACGGGGAGCTGTTTTTT
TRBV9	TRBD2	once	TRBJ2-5	CASSGGGETQYF	TGTGCCAGCAGCGGCGGGGGGGAGACCCAGTACTTC
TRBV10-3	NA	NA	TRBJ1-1	CAISEPQGSNTEAFF	TGTGCCATCAGTGAGCCACAGGGTTCGAACACTGAAGCTTTCTTT
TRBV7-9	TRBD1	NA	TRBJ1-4	CASSEGTGGEGKLFF	TGTGCCAGCAGCGAGGGGACAGGGGGCGAGGGGAAACTGTTTTTT
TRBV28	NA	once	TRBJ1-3	CASSPWGGSSGNTIYF	TGTGCCAGCAGTCCATGGGGGGGAAGCTCTGGAAACACCATATATTTT
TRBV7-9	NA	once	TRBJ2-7	CASSLTGTSSYEQYF	TGTGCCAGCAGCCTCACCGGGACAAGCTCCTACGAGCAGTACTTC
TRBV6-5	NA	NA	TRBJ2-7	CASSYLAGVGQYF	TGTGCCAGCAGTTACTTGGCAGGGGTTGGGCAGTACTTC
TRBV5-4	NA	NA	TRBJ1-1	CASSLNTEAFF	TGTGCCAGCAGCCTTAACACTGAAGCTTTCTTT
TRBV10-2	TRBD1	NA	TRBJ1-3	CASSPWGQGRNTIYF	TGCGCCAGCAGTCCCTGGGGACAGGGACGAAACACCATATATTTT
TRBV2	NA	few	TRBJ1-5	CASSGRQNSNQPQHF	TGTGCCAGCAGTGGCAGACAGAATAGCAATCAGCCCCAGCATTTT
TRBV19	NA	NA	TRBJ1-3	CASSIPGTPGNTIYF	TGTGCCAGTAGTATACCCGGGACGCCCGGAAACACCATATATTTT
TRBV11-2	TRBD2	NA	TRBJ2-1	CASRHLGGDEQFF	TGTGCCAGCAGACATCTGGGAGGGGATGAGCAGTTCTTC
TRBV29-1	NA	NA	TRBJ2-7	CSVEAGYEQYF	TGCAGCGTTGAGGCCGGCTACGAGCAGTACTTC
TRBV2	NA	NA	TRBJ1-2	CASSGLRVSHGYTF	TGTGCCAGCAGTGGTCTCAGGGTCTCCCATGGCTACACCTTC
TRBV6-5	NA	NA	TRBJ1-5	CASRGNSNQPQHF	TGTGCCAGCAGGGGCAATAGCAATCAGCCCCAGCATTTT
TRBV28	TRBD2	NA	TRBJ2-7	CASSQILAGEENYEQYF	TGTGCCAGCAGTCAAATTTTAGCGGGAGAAGAGAACTACGAGCAGTACTTC
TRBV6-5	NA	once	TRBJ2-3	CASSYSSHPTDTQYF	TGTGCCAGCAGTTACTCTTCGCACCCCACAGATACGCAGTATTTT
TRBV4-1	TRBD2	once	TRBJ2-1	CASSAGLAGDYNEQFF	TGCGCCAGCAGCGCCGGACTAGCGGGAGACTACAATGAGCAGTTCTTC
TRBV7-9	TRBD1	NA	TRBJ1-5	CASSHGQDNQPQHF	TGTGCCAGCAGCCACGGACAGGACAATCAGCCCCAGCATTTT
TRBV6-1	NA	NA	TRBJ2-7	CASSSAGYIYEQYF	TGTGCCAGCAGTTCCGCAGGGTACATCTACGAGCAGTACTTC
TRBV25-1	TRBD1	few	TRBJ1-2	CASTSPGTGTVGYTF	TGTGCCAGCACCTCACCCGGGACAGGGACAGTTGGCTACACCTTC
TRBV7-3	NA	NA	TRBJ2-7	CASSPGRYEQYF	TGTGCCAGCAGCCCAGGACGCTACGAGCAGTACTTC
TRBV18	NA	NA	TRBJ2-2	CASSPPDDATGELFF	TGTGCCAGCTCACCACCGGACGACGCCACCGGGGAGCTGTTTTTT
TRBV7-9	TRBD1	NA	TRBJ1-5	CASSAGQTDPWPQHF	TGTGCCAGCAGCGCGGGACAGACCGACCCTTGGCCCCAGCATTTT
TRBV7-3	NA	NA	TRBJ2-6	CASSFFGANVLTF	TGTGCCAGCAGCTTCTTTGGGGCCAACGTCCTGACTTTC